Listed here are 25 T cell receptor beta chains from one sample, sequenced in a study of OX40 agonist ivuxolimab in advanced cancers. Libraries were prepared by immunoSEQ multiplex PCR; TCRdb keeps only in-frame clonotypes and omits some of them. The repertoire holds 5,100 or so clones, with 60% to 75% as singletons. This specimen was CD4+ or CD8+ T cells sorted from blood, taken in a trial of the OX40 agonist ivuxolimab. The origin of the receptors is an adult with an advanced solid tumor such as melanoma, head and neck, liver or kidney cancer.

Only a few counts were recorded for this clone. The rearrangement links TRBV27 to TRBJ1-6; no firm D call. The CDR3 totals 16 residues. Germline V gene sequence: CDR1 MNHEY, CDR2 SMNVEV (reference sequence). Trimming cost V 4 bases and J 8 bases, with 18 bases left between them. In DNA form, the CDR3 reads TGTGCCAGCAGTTCAAGGAGATCGGATGTTGATTCACCCCTCCACTTT. This sequence encodes CASSSRRSDVDSPLHF.

The chain employs TRBV9 and TRBJ1-6; 8 nucleotides align to TRBD1. CDR3 length: 14 amino acids. The trim removed 3 bases at V and 10 bases at J, leaving 6 bases unmatched. Germline values: CDR1 SGDLS, CDR2 YYNGEE. CDR3 in amino acids: CASSDQGAESPLHF. As DNA, the CDR3 is TGTGCCAGCAGCGATCAGGGGGCGGAATCACCCCTCCACTTT.

This sequence joins TRBV5-1 and TRBJ2-1, with TRBD1 matching over 7 bases. V gave up 5 bases and J gave up 8 bases; unmatched junction bases: 10. Per germline, CDR1 SGHRS and CDR2 YFSETQ. The CDR3 contains 14 residues. CDR3 DNA: TGCGCCAGCAGAAGGACAGGAAAGATCCATGAGCAGTTCTTC. Residues: CASRRTGKIHEQFF.

The chain couples TRBV5-1 to TRBJ2-1; 14 bases line up with TRBD2. The CDR3 is made up of 15 amino acids. The V and J ends lost 4 bases and 6 bases, in that order; junction bases with no gene match: 3. Germline assignment: CDR1 SGHRS and CDR2 YFSETQ. CDR3: CASSLGTSGSNEQFF. In DNA form, the CDR3 reads TGCGCCAGCAGCCTCGGGACTAGCGGGAGCAATGAGCAGTTCTTC.

CDR3 amino acids: CASSLDGGSRAPNTEAFF. The DNA for the CDR3 is TGTGCCAGCAGCTTAGATGGGGGGTCGAGGGCACCGAACACTGAAGCTTTCTTT. The chain employs TRBV7-2 and TRBJ1-1; D may be TRBD1 (5 bases). The CDR3 spans 18 residues. Germline CDR1 and CDR2: SGHTA and FQGNSA. V was trimmed by 1 base and J by 1 base, leaving 19 bases between them.

This chain uses TRBV13 with TRBJ1-3, with no clear D. This CDR3 is built from 14 residues. CDR1 and CDR2 (germline): PRHDT, FYEKMQ (reference sequence). The ends were cut back, 5 bases at V and 1 base at J, with 9 bases in the middle. CDR3 sequence reads: CASSPSVSGNTIYF. The CDR3 DNA follows: TGTGCCAGCAGCCCTTCGGTATCTGGAAACACCATATATTTT.

V gene TRBV4-1 combines with J gene TRBJ1-1, with D unclear. The length of the CDR3 is 14 residues. Trimming stripped 5 bases from V and 4 bases from J, with 14 bases between. Per germline, CDR1 MGHRA and CDR2 YSYEKL. The CDR3 nucleotides read TGCGCCAGCAGCACTATAACCCGGAGCACTGAAGCTTTCTTT. The encoded protein is CASSTITRSTEAFF.

V is TRBV6-5 and J is TRBJ2-2; 7 bases align to TRBD2. The germline V gene has CDR1 MNHEY and CDR2 SVGAGI. There are 14 residues in the CDR3. The junction had 5 bases not matched to a gene; V was cut back by 6 bases and J by 4 bases. The CDR3 loop reads CASSLGGFTGELFF. CDR3 DNA: TGTGCCAGCAGCCTGGGGGGGTTCACCGGGGAGCTGTTTTTT.

This clone was seen only once. J is TRBJ1-6 and V is TRBV5-1; 8 positions agree with TRBD1. The CDR3 contains 17 residues. The germline gives CDR1 SGHRS, CDR2 YFSETQ. Germline trimming cut 0 bases from V and 4 bases from J; bases unmatched to any gene: 6. The chain's CDR3 is CASSLDTGGMYNSPLHF. The CDR3 DNA sequence: TGCGCCAGCAGCTTGGATACAGGGGGAATGTATAATTCACCCCTCCACTTT.

This chain links TRBV7-3 with TRBJ2-1; D gene unclear. Germline V gene data show CDR1 as SGHTA and CDR2 as FQGTGA. Between the trimmed V and J ends, which lost 9 bases and 0 bases, there was a span of 6 bases. CDR3 length: 12 amino acids. CDR3 sequence (DNA): TGTGCCAGTGGGTACTCCTACAATGAGCAGTTCTTC. Translated, it gives CASGYSYNEQFF.

This chain joins TRBV14 and TRBJ1-2; no reliable D call. Trimming stripped 0 bases from V and 6 bases from J, with 23 bases between. Looked up from germline, CDR1 is SGHDN and CDR2 is FVKESK. The CDR3 is made up of 18 amino acids. CDR3 residues: CASSQEVGRPPWIHGYTF. DNA of the CDR3: TGTGCCAGCAGCCAAGAAGTAGGCAGGCCTCCTTGGATACATGGCTACACCTTC.

This clone was seen only a few times. The chain has TRBV19 and TRBJ1-1; D is undetermined. The length of the CDR3 is 16 residues. V shed 3 bases and J shed 0 bases, with 14 bases lying between them. Per the germline V gene, CDR1 is LNHDA and CDR2 is SQIVND (reference sequence). CDR3 region: CASSIFSAGLNTEAFF. The CDR3 coding sequence is TGTGCCAGTAGTATTTTTTCGGCAGGCTTGAACACTGAAGCTTTCTTT.

The chain couples TRBV6-1 to TRBJ1-1; D gene ambiguous. The CDR3 is made up of 17 amino acids. Trimming shortened V by 1 base and J by 0 bases, and 15 bases separated the two germline ends. Germline V gene lookup returns CDR1 MNHNS and CDR2 SASEGT. CDR3 region: CASSEGLVSRLNTEAFF. Here the CDR3 DNA reads TGTGCCAGCAGTGAAGGTCTTGTGAGCAGGTTGAACACTGAAGCTTTCTTT.

V and J are TRBV18 and TRBJ1-2, with 9 bases matching TRBD1. CDR3 length: 14 amino acids. Germline CDR1 reads KGHSH; CDR2 reads LQKENI. Trimming removed 6 bases from V and 6 bases from J; junction bases left unmatched: 8. CDR3 bases: TGTGCCAGCTCGTCGGACAGGGGACTTGATGGCTACACCTTC. This encodes CASSSDRGLDGYTF.

This chain connects TRBV7-8 to TRBJ2-7; D might be TRBD1 (6 bases). V was pared by 5 bases and J by 2 bases, with 22 bases between. The length of the CDR3 is 17 residues. Germline V gene sequence: CDR1 SGHVS, CDR2 FQNEAQ. In nucleotides, the CDR3 is TGTGCCAGCAGCCCTGAGGGGGTGGCTGAGAACACCTACGAGCAGTACTTC. Its protein product is CASSPEGVAENTYEQYF.

This clone was seen a handful of times. V gene TRBV6-5 combines with J gene TRBJ1-2, with D possibly TRBD1 on 5 matching bases. Trimming left V 5 bases short and J 4 bases short, with 11 bases between. Germline V lookup: CDR1 MNHEY, CDR2 SVGAGI. This CDR3 has 13 residues. The CDR3 DNA sequence: TGTGCCAGCAGTGTGGACACTGGCTATGGCTACACCTTC. Encoded protein: CASSVDTGYGYTF.

The rearrangement uses TRBV7-3 and TRBJ2-5; D may be TRBD1 or TRBD2 (5 bases each). This CDR3 has 13 amino acids. The germline CDR1 and CDR2 sequences are SGHTA and FQGTGA. The V end lost 5 bases, the J end lost 1 base, and 8 bases lay between the germline ends. CDR3: CASSPGTQETQYF. DNA of the CDR3: TGTGCCAGCAGCCCTGGGACCCAAGAGACCCAGTACTTC. Using reference TRBV7-3 and TRBJ2-5 for the parts outside the CDR3, the full variable domain is GAGVSQTPSNKVTEKGKYVELRCDPISGHTALYWYRQSLGQGPEFLIYFQGTGAADDSGLPNDRFFAVRPEGSVSTLKIQRTERGDSAVYLCASSPGTQETQYFGPGTRLLVL.

This clone is medium-sized (0.01 to 0.1%). The genes are TRBV11-2 and TRBJ1-1; D is ambiguous. V lost 1 base, J lost 1 base, and 4 bases lay in between. This CDR3 spans 13 amino acids. Germline V CDR1 and CDR2: SGHAT, FQNNGV. The CDR3 reads CASSLGRNTEAFF. The DNA for the CDR3 is TGTGCCAGCAGCTTAGGTCGGAACACTGAAGCTTTCTTT.

V and J are TRBV25-1 and TRBJ2-7; D is unclear. Germline lookup yields CDR1 MGHDK and CDR2 SYGVNS. The CDR3 spans 16 residues. V was trimmed by 2 bases and J by 2 bases, leaving 16 bases between them. The CDR3 DNA follows: TGTGCCAGCAGTGAAAGGTTAGGCGGTGATCCCTACGAGCAGTACTTC. Amino acid sequence: CASSERLGGDPYEQYF.

The chain employs TRBV21-1 and TRBJ2-7; the table calls TRBD1, which could not be checked here. TRBV21-1 is a recognized pseudogene. The CDR3 loop spans 20 amino acids. The CDR3 here is CATTAQRIITGTEKSYEQYF. The CDR3, as DNA: TGTGCCACCACAGCACAACGCATAATAACCGGGACAGAGAAGTCCTACGAGCAGTACTTC.

J is TRBJ1-4 and V is TRBV6-5; a possible D gene is TRBD1 (5 bases). This CDR3 is 14 amino acids long. The V and J ends lost 5 bases and 7 bases respectively, with 14 bases between them. Germline-derived CDR1 and CDR2 are MNHEY and SVGAGI. The CDR3 is CASSGRGVAEKLFF. Here the CDR3 DNA reads TGTGCCAGCAGTGGACGGGGGGTAGCTGAAAAACTGTTTTTT.

This chain uses TRBV5-1 with TRBJ2-3; 9 nucleotides line up with TRBD1. The CDR3 contains 18 residues. V gave up 1 base and J gave up 2 bases; unmatched junction bases: 11. The V gene's germline CDR1 is SGHRS and CDR2 YFSETQ. CDR3 protein: CASSLYGRQGGATDTQYF. The CDR3 region has the DNA TGCGCCAGCAGCTTGTACGGTCGACAGGGGGGGGCCACAGATACGCAGTATTTT.

The rearrangement joins TRBV29-1 to TRBJ2-2, with 7 bases matching TRBD1. Germline lookup yields CDR1 SQVTM and CDR2 ANQGSEA. The CDR3 spans 15 residues. V was clipped by 6 bases and J by 0 bases; unmatched bases: 7. CDR3 protein: CSVYPQGANTGELFF. For the CDR3, the DNA is TGCAGCGTCTACCCCCAGGGGGCGAACACCGGGGAGCTGTTTTTT.

The V call is TRBV19, the J call TRBJ2-7; 8 positions match TRBD2. Germline V CDR1 and CDR2: LNHDA, SQIVND (reference sequence). This CDR3 comprises 12 residues. V shed 3 bases, J shed 6 bases, and the junction held 1 base outside the gene matches. The CDR3 sequence is CASSIGTSEQYF. The CDR3 nucleotides are TGTGCCAGTAGTATCGGGACTAGCGAGCAGTACTTC.

This chain joins TRBV19 and TRBJ2-1; 9 positions agree with TRBD2. The CDR3 extends over 14 amino acids. With 5 bases clipped from V and 6 bases from J, the junction kept 5 bases outside the gene matches. Germline loops: CDR1 LNHDA, CDR2 SQIVND (reference sequence). CDR3 nucleotides: TGTGCCAGTAGTTTGACTAGCGGATCCAATGAGCAGTTCTTC. Protein product: CASSLTSGSNEQFF.